Sequencing of this T cell receptor (beta chain) was carried out in a study of T cell clonality in common variable immunodeficiency. Both groups were predominantly of Caucasian heritage. In its sample, this clone was seen many times. Its specificity is unknown. TCRdb keeps only in-frame clones here, not all; method: immunoSEQ multiplex PCR. Recorded here are roughly 60,000 clones, none singletons. Whole-study findings and limits: Shared TCRbeta clones were fewer between CVID subjects than controls.

The origin of this receptor is a person aged 18-70 years in good health. The sample taken for sequencing was peripheral blood mononuclear cells.

The CDR3 region is CASAMGGGPHEQFF. Partial CDR3 DNA: TGTGCCAGCGCAATGGGGGGAGGGCCCCATGAG. The chain recombines TRBV7-2 with TRBJ2-1; 7 bases align to TRBD2. The read falls 3 residues short of the CDR3 end, and the missing part is taken from the germline J gene. Germline V lookup: CDR1 SGHTA, CDR2 FQGNSA. This CDR3 is built from 14 residues. The J segment lost 8 bases and the V segment lost 8 bases, leaving 12 bases of the junction unmatched.